These T cell receptor beta chains were read from a single sample in a study of T cells in Graves' hyperthyroidism and ophthalmopathy. Via MiXCR, TCRdb re-called the multiplex PCR reads, giving one row per CDR3 protein. The sample shows hundreds of thousands of distinct CDR3 sequences, 14% to 15% of them seen only once. The specimen sequenced was blood. These TCRs come from a woman aged 25 to 45 with Graves' hyperthyroidism. Each CDR3 is given with its conserved first and last residue. The D gene is left open where the match is weak. For some rows the clone size is stated as once, few or many, or as a class when expanded; others skip it.

>TRBV3-1|NA|many|TRBJ2-7
CASSRKGGSDEQYF
TGTGCCAGCAGCCGTAAAGGGGGGAGTGACGAGCAGTACTTC
>TRBV7-9|NA|many|TRBJ2-1
CASSVFGADEQFF
TGTGCCAGCAGCGTGTTTGGTGCCGATGAGCAGTTCTTC
>TRBV29-1|NA|few|TRBJ2-2
CSVCLLAGELFF
TGCAGCGTTTGTCTTTTAGCGGGGGAGCTGTTTTTT
>TRBV6-1|NA|NA|TRBJ2-7
CASSSPNSYEQYF
TGTGCCAGCAGTTCGCCCAACTCCTACGAGCAGTACTTC
>TRBV4-1|TRBD1|NA|TRBJ1-5
CASSPRDSDSNQPQHF
TGCGCCAGCAGCCCCCGGGACAGTGATAGCAATCAGCCCCAGCATTTT
>TRBV4-1|NA|few|TRBJ1-2
CAGSKGPGPDYGYTF
TGCGCCGGCAGCAAGGGTCCCGGCCCGGACTATGGCTACACCTTC
>TRBV4-2|TRBD2|few|TRBJ2-2
CASSQTSGRAQSGELFF
TGTGCCAGCAGCCAGACTAGCGGGAGGGCCCAATCCGGGGAGCTGTTTTTT
>TRBV30|TRBD2|many|TRBJ2-1
CACNPGLNNEQFF
TGTGCCTGCAATCCGGGACTAAACAATGAGCAGTTCTTC
>TRBV15|TRBD2|many|TRBJ2-1
CATSRDTGGAGQQFF
TGTGCCACCAGCAGAGATACGGGAGGGGCAGGACAGCAGTTCTTC
>TRBV19|TRBD2|few|TRBJ2-7
CASSRGTSDIYEQYF
TGTGCCAGTAGCCGCGGGACTAGCGACATCTACGAGCAGTACTTC
>TRBV11-1|NA|many|TRBJ2-1
CASSLLRTRVYNEQFF
TGTGCCAGCAGCCTACTCAGGACAAGAGTCTACAATGAGCAGTTCTTC
>TRBV5-1|TRBD2|NA|TRBJ2-3
CASRLAGINTDTQYF
TGCGCCAGCAGGCTAGCGGGGATTAACACAGATACGCAGTATTTT
>TRBV30|NA|many|TRBJ1-2
CAWSVRNNYGYTF
TGTGCCTGGAGTGTTCGGAATAACTATGGCTACACCTTC
>TRBV12-3/TRBV12-4|NA|many|TRBJ1-1
CASSSLGRMNTEAFF
TGTGCCAGCAGTTCCCTCGGCAGGATGAACACTGAAGCTTTCTTT
>TRBV20-1|NA|NA|TRBJ2-1
CSARRSQNNEQFF
TGCAGTGCTAGGAGGAGCCAAAACAATGAGCAGTTCTTC
>TRBV7-8|TRBD1|NA|TRBJ2-2
CASSLRGQGASTGELFF
TGTGCCAGCAGCTTAAGGGGACAGGGGGCCTCCACCGGGGAGCTGTTTTTT
>TRBV6-6|NA|once|TRBJ2-7
CASSYSTWAGSEQYF
TGTGCCAGCAGTTACTCGACCTGGGCTGGGTCTGAGCAGTACTTC
>TRBV5-8|NA|NA|TRBJ2-1
CASSTRNAAYNEQSF
TGTGCCAGCAGCACCCGGAATGCAGCCTACAATGAGCAGTCCTTC
>TRBV2|TRBD2|few|TRBJ2-2
CASSDIKGTSGGTGELFF
TGTGCCAGCAGTGACATCAAAGGGACTAGCGGGGGGACCGGGGAGCTGTTTTTT
>TRBV7-3|NA|many|TRBJ2-3
CASSLDPPGDTQYF
TGTGCCAGCAGCTTAGACCCCCCGGGGGATACGCAGTATTTT
>TRBV27|NA|NA|TRBJ2-5
CASSLLGSPRETQYF
TGTGCCAGCAGTTTATTAGGCAGCCCCCGGGAGACCCAGTACTTC
>TRBV24-1|NA|few|TRBJ2-7
CATSGEPPVIWRGGLLSYEQYF
TGTGCCACCAGTGGCGAGCCACCAGTGATTTGGAGGGGTGGGCTACTTTCCTACGAGCAGTACTTC
>TRBV28|NA|few|TRBJ2-6
CAAHAPGSSSGANVLTF
TGTGCCGCCCACGCGCCCGGCTCGAGCTCTGGGGCCAACGTCCTGACTTTC